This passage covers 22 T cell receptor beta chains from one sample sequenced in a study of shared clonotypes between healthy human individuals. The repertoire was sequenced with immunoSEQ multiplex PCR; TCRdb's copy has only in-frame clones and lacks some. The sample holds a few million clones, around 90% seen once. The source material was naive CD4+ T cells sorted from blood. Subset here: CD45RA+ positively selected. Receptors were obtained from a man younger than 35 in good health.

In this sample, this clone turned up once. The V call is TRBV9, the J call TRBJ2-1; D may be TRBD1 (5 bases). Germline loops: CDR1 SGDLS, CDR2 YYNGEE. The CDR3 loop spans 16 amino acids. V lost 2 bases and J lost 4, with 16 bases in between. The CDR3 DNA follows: TGTGCCAGCAGCGTTTCGACAGACCCAGCGTACAATGAGCAGTTCTTC. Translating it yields CASSVSTDPAYNEQFF.

The CDR3 loop is CASSGETTDTQYF. For the CDR3, the DNA is TGTGCCAGCAGCGGTGAAACAACAGATACGCAGTATTTT. The gene calls are TRBV5-4 and TRBJ2-3; D unclear. The length of the CDR3 is 13 residues. Germline CDR1 is SGHNT and CDR2 is YYREEE (reference sequence). Trimming took 4 bases from V and 3 from J, leaving 9 bases between them. The variable domain in full, with the rest retrieved from reference TRBV5-4 and TRBJ2-3, is ETGVTQSPTHLIKTRGQQVTLRCSSQSGHNTVSWYQQALGQGPQFIFQYYREEENGRGNFPPRFSGLQFPNYSSELNVNALELDDSALYLCASSGETTDTQYFGPGTRLTVL.

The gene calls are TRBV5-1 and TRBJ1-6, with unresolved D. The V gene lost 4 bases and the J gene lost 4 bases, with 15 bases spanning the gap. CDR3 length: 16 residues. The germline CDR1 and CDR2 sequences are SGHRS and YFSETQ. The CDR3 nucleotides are TGCGCCAGCAGCCCTAAGGACCGGAATTATAATTCACCCCTCCACTTT. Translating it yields CASSPKDRNYNSPLHF. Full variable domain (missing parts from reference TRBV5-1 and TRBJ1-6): KAGVTQTPRYLIKTRGQQVTLSCSPISGHRSVSWYQQTPGQGLQFLFEYFSETQRNKGNFPGRFSGRQFSNSRSEMNVSTLELGDSALYLCASSPKDRNYNSPLHFGNGTRLTVT.

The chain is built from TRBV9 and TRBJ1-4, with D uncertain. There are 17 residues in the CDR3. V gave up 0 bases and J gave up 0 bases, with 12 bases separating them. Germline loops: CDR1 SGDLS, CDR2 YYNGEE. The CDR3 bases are TGTGCCAGCAGCGTAGGGAGCCGGCGGACAACTAATGAAAAACTGTTTTTT. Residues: CASSVGSRRTTNEKLFF.

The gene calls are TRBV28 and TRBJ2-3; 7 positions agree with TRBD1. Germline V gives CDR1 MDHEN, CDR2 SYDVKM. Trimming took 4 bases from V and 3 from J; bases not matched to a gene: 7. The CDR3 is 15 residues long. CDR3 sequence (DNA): TGTGCCAGCAGTTCCGGGACAGTTTCGACAGATACGCAGTATTTT. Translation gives CASSSGTVSTDTQYF.

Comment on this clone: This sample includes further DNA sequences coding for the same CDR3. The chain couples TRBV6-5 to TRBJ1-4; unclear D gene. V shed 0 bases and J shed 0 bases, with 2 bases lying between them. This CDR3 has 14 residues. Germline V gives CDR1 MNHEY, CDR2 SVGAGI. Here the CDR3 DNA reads TGTGCCAGCAGTTACTCTGCAACTAATGAAAAACTGTTTTTT. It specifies CASSYSATNEKLFF.

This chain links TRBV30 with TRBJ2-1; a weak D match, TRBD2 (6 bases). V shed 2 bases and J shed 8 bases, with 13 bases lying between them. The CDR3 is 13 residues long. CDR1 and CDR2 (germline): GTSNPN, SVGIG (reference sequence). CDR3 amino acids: CAWSPRLGYEQFF. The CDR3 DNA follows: TGTGCCTGGAGTCCACGACTAGGATATGAGCAGTTCTTC.

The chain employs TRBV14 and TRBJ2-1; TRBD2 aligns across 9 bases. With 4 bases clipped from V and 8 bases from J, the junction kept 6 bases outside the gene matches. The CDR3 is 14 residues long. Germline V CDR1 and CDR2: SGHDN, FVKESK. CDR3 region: CASSRAGGLYEQFF. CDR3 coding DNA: TGTGCCAGCAGCCGTGCGGGGGGGTTGTATGAGCAGTTCTTC.

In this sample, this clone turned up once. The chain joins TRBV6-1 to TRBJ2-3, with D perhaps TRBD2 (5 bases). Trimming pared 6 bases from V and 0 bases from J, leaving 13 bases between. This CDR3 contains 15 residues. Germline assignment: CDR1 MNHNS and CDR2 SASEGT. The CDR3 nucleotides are TGTGCCAGCAGCCGCGAGGAGGCCAGCACAGATACGCAGTATTTT. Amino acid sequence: CASSREEASTDTQYF.

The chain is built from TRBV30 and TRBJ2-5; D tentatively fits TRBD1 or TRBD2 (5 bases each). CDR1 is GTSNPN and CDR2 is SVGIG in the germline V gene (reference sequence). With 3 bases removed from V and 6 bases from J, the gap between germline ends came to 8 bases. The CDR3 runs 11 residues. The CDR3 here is CAWRQGQTQYF. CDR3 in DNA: TGTGCCTGGAGGCAGGGACAGACCCAGTACTTC.

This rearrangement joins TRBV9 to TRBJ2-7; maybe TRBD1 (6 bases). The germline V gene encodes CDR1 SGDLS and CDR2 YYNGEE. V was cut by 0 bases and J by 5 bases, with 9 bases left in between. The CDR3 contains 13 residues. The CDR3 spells CASSVDTGHEQYF. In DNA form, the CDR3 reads TGTGCCAGCAGCGTAGATACAGGGCACGAGCAGTACTTC.

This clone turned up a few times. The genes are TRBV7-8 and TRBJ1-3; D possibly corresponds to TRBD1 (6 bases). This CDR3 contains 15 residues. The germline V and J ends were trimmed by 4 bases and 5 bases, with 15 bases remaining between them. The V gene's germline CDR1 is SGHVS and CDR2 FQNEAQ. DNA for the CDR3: TGTGCCAGCAGCTCTTCAGGGGATGCTCGAAACACCATATATTTT. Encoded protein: CASSSSGDARNTIYF. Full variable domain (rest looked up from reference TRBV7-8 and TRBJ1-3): GAGVSQSPRYKVAKRGQDVALRCDPISGHVSLFWYQQALGQGPEFLTYFQNEAQLDKSGLPSDRFFAERPEGSVSTLKIQRTQQEDSAVYLCASSSSGDARNTIYFGEGSWLTVV.

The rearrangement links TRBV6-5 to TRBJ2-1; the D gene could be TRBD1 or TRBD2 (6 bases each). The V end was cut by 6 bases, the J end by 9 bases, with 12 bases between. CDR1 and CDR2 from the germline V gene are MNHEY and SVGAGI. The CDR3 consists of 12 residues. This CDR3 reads CASRKGGGEQFF. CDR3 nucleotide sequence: TGTGCCAGCAGAAAGGGGGGAGGTGAGCAGTTCTTC.

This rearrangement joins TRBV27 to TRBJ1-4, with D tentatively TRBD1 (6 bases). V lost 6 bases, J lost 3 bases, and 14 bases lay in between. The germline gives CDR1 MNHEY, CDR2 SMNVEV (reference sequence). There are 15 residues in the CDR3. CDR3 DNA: TGTGCCAGCAGGAAAAACAGGGCTTCTAATGAAAAACTGTTTTTT. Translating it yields CASRKNRASNEKLFF.

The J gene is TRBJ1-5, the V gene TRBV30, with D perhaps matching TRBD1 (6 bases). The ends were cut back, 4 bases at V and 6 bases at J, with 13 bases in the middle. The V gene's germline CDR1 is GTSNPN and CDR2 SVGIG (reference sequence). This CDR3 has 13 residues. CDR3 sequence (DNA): TGTGCCTGGACCCCACAGGGAACTCAGCCCCAGCATTTT. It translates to CAWTPQGTQPQHF.

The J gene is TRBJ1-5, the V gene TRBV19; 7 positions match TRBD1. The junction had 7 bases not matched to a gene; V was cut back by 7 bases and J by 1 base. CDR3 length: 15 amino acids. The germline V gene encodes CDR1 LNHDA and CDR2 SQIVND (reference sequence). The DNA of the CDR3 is TGTGCCAGTACCCTGACAGGGATCAGCAATCAGCCCCAGCATTTT. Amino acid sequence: CASTLTGISNQPQHF.

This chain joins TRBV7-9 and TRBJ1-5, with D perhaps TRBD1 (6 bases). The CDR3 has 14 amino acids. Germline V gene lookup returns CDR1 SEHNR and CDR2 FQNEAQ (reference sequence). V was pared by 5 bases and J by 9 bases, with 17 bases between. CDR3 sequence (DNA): TGTGCCAGCAGCGCCTCGGGGGCCCTAGGGCCCCAGCATTTT. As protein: CASSASGALGPQHF.

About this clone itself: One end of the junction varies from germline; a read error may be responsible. The CDR3 nucleotides read TGTGCCAGCAGCTTACAAGGGGTCGCCTTC. Its protein is CASSLQGVAF. This sequence joins TRBV7-9 and TRBJ1-2, with D tentatively TRBD1 (5 bases). This CDR3 contains 10 residues. Looked up from germline, CDR1 is SEHNR and CDR2 is FQNEAQ (reference sequence).

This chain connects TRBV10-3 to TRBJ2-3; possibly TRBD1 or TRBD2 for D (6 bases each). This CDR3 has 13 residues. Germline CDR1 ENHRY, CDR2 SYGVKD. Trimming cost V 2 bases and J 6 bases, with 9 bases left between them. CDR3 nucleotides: TGTGCCATCAGTGAGGGGGGGCTCGATACGCAGTATTTT. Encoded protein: CAISEGGLDTQYF.

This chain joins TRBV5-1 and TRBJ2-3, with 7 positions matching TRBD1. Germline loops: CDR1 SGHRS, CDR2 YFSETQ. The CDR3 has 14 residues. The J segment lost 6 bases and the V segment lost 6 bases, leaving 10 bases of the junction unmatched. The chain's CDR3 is CASTQIRGRDTQYF. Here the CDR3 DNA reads TGCGCCAGCACCCAGATAAGGGGGCGCGATACGCAGTATTTT.

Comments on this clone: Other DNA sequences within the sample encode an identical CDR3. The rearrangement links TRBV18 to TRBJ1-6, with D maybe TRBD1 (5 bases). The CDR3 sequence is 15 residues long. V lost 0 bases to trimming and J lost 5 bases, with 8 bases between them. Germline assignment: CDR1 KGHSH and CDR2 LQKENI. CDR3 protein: CASSPPQGNNSPLHF. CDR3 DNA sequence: TGTGCCAGCTCACCACCCCAGGGAAATAATTCACCCCTCCACTTT. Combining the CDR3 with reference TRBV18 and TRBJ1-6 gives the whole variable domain NAGVMQNPRHLVRRRGQEARLRCSPMKGHSHVYWYRQLPEEGLKFMVYLQKENIIDESGMPKERFSAEFPKEGPSILRIQQVVRGDSAAYFCASSPPQGNNSPLHFGNGTRLTVT.

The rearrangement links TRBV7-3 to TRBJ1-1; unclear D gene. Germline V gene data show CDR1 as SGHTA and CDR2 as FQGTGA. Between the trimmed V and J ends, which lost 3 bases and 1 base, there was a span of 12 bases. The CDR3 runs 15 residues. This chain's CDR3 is CASSFRRRKNTEAFF. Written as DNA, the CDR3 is TGTGCCAGCAGCTTCAGAAGACGGAAGAACACTGAAGCTTTCTTT.